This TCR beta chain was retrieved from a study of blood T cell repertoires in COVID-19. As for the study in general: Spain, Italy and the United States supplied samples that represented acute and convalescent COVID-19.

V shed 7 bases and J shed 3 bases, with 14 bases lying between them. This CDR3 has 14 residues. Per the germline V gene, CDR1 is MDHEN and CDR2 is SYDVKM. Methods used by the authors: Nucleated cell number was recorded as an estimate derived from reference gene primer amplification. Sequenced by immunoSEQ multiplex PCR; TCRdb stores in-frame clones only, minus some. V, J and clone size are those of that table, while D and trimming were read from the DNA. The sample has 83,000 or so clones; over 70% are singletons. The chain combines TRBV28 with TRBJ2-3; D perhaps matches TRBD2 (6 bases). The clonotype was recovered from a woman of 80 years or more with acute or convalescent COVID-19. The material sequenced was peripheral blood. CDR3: CASTSGGATDTQYF. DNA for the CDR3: TGTGCCAGCACCTCGGGCGGGGCTACAGATACGCAGTATTTT.